In its sample, the clone carrying this T cell receptor (beta chain) was seen a few times. The antigen remains unidentified. Germline V CDR1 and CDR2: SGHTA, FQGNSA. CDR3 size: 14 residues. J was trimmed by 4 bases and V by 5 bases; bases with no gene match: 5. This sample stems from a study of blood T cells in healthy people across ages. Study-level results: A greater number of naive CD4+ cells and higher diversity distinguished long-lived donors from aged donors. PBMCs went unsorted, and a conclusive naive versus antigen-experienced comparison was therefore prevented.

A second roughly 6 to 11 cycle PCR used barcoded and J-beta primers. TCRdb re-derived calls from the 5' RACE reads in MiXCR, one entry per CDR3 protein. In the table there are over 950,000 distinct CDR3 sequences, just over 50% of which are singletons. Material: blood. The V gene is TRBV7-2, the J gene TRBJ2-5, with 9 bases matching TRBD2. This clonotype was sampled from a woman in her fifties or sixties in good health. The CDR3 nucleotides read TGTGCCAGCAGCATTAGCGGGAGTGGAGAGACCCAGTACTTC. Translating it yields CASSISGSGETQYF.